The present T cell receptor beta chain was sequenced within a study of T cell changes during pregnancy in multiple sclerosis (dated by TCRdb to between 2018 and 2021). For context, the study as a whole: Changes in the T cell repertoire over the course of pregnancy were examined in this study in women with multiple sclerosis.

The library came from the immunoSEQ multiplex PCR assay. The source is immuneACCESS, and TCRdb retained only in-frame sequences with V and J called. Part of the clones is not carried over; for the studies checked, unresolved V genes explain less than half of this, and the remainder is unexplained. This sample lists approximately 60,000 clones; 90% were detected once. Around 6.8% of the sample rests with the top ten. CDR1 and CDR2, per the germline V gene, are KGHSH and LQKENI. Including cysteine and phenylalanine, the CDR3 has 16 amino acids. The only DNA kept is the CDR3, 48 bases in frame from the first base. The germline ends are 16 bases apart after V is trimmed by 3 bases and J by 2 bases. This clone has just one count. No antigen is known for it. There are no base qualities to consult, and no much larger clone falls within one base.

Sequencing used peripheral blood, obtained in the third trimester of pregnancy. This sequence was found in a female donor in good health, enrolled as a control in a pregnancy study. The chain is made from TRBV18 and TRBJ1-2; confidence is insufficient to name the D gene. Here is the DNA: TGTGCCAGCTCACCCCCGAATGACATGTCGAACTATGGCTACACCTTC. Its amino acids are CASSPPNDMSNYGYTF.